One sample yielded the 24 T cell receptor beta chains listed below, sequenced in a study of blood T cell repertoires in COVID-19. Clones were sequenced by immunoSEQ multiplex PCR, and TCRdb holds only the in-frame ones, with some missing. The sample has 400,000 or so clones, 75% to 90% seen once. Material: peripheral blood. These TCRs come from a middle-aged woman with COVID-19, enrolled during active disease.

The chain joins TRBV27 to TRBJ1-2, with D possibly being TRBD1 (6 bases). Trimming took 5 bases from V and 2 from J, leaving 18 bases between them. Looked up from germline, CDR1 is MNHEY and CDR2 is SMNVEV (reference sequence). This CDR3 region has 16 residues. CDR3 loop: CASSHLTAGTNYGYTF. Written as DNA, the CDR3 is TGTGCCAGCAGTCATTTGACGGCAGGGACAAACTATGGCTACACCTTC.

In the case of this clone: Mismatch with germline at one junction end may stem from a read error. The same CDR3 can be traced to other DNA sequences in this sample. This chain connects TRBV3-1 (or the pseudogene TRBV3-2) to TRBJ1-6; D perhaps matches TRBD1 (6 bases). Germline-derived CDR1 and CDR2 are LGHDT and YNNKEL (reference sequence). This CDR3 spans 15 amino acids. This chain's CDR3 is CASSQVDSGNSPLHF. CDR3 nucleotide sequence: TGTGCCAGCAGCCAGGTGGACAGCGGAAATTCGCCCCTCCACTTT.

J is TRBJ2-7 and V is TRBV14, with 8 bases lining up with TRBD2. The CDR3 has 17 amino acids. Germline CDR1 is SGHDN and CDR2 is FVKESK. V lost 6 bases, J lost 4 bases, and 17 bases stayed unmatched. CDR3 bases: TGTGCCAGCAGTACAAGGAAAGGCGGGAGGCTCTGGTACGAGCAGTACTTC. Translating it yields CASSTRKGGRLWYEQYF.

V is TRBV10-3 and J is TRBJ1-2; perhaps TRBD1 as D (5 bases). This CDR3 region has 12 residues. Trimming left V 6 bases short and J 7 bases short, with 12 bases between. The V gene's germline CDR1 is ENHRY and CDR2 SYGVKD. CDR3 coding DNA: TGTGCCATCAGCCTTGTCGGGGGTGGCTACACCTTC. The encoded protein is CAISLVGGGYTF.

This chain links TRBV5-1 with TRBJ1-2; maybe TRBD1 (6 bases). V was pared by 4 bases and J by 4 bases, with 14 bases between. The germline V gene encodes CDR1 SGHRS and CDR2 YFSETQ. This CDR3 has 14 residues. CDR3 protein: CASSPTGIGYGYTF. In nucleotides, the CDR3 is TGCGCCAGCAGCCCGACAGGCATCGGCTATGGCTACACCTTC.

The rearrangement links TRBV13 to TRBJ2-1; 8 bases agree with TRBD1. V lost 2 bases, J lost 7 bases, and 4 bases stayed unmatched. Germline CDR1 PRHDT, CDR2 FYEKMQ (reference sequence). CDR3 size: 14 residues. In DNA, the CDR3 is TGTGCCAGCAGCTTACAGGGGGCATGGAATGAGCAGTTCTTC. Encoded protein: CASSLQGAWNEQFF.

The gene calls are TRBV7-2 and TRBJ1-2; the D gene is possibly TRBD1 (6 bases). CDR1 is SGHTA and CDR2 is FQGNSA in the germline V gene. CDR3 length equals 16 residues. Trimming took off 2 bases at V and 4 bases at J, with 17 bases between the two ends. CDR3 region: CASSLIRRQVSYGYTF. Here the CDR3 DNA reads TGTGCCAGCAGCTTAATAAGACGACAGGTATCCTATGGCTACACCTTC.

The chain couples TRBV7-9 to TRBJ1-5, with D unclear. Trimming cost V 3 bases and J 6 bases, with 9 bases left between them. Germline assignment: CDR1 SEHNR and CDR2 FQNEAQ (reference sequence). The CDR3 length is 13 residues. Written as DNA, the CDR3 is TGTGCCAGCAGCTTTGAGGGTGGTCAGCCCCAGCATTTT. Its translation: CASSFEGGQPQHF.

The chain has TRBV28 and TRBJ1-4; 7 bases are shared with TRBD1. Germline trimming cut 7 bases from V and 7 bases from J; bases unmatched to any gene: 9. Germline V gene sequence: CDR1 MDHEN, CDR2 SYDVKM. This CDR3 is built from 14 residues. CDR3 in amino acids: CASTKDYRGEKLFF. The DNA of the CDR3 is TGTGCCAGCACCAAAGATTACAGGGGTGAAAAACTGTTTTTT.

The chain employs TRBV7-4 and TRBJ1-4; D gene ambiguous. CDR3 length: 14 residues. The germline CDR1 and CDR2 sequences are SGHVT and SQSDAQ. The V end was cut by 6 bases, the J end by 0 bases, with 8 bases between. CDR3 DNA: TGTGCCAGCAGGCCTACAGCAACTAATGAAAAACTGTTTTTT. It is translated as CASRPTATNEKLFF.

This clone turned up a few times. This chain links TRBV3-1 (or the pseudogene TRBV3-2) with TRBJ2-7; possible D gene TRBD1, 6 bases. This CDR3 spans 16 amino acids. Trimming took off 1 base at V and 0 bases at J, with 13 bases between the two ends. Germline V gene sequence: CDR1 LGHDT, CDR2 YNNKEL (reference sequence). CDR3 region: CASSQGTEDISYEQYF. In nucleotides, the CDR3 is TGTGCCAGCAGCCAAGGGACAGAAGACATCTCCTACGAGCAGTACTTC.

CDR3 amino acids: CASSLTGNSYEQYF. For the CDR3, the DNA is TGTGCCAGCAGCTTAACAGGGAACTCCTACGAGCAGTACTTC. The rearrangement uses TRBV11-2 and TRBJ2-7; D may be TRBD1 (6 bases). This CDR3 region has 14 residues. Germline V gives CDR1 SGHAT, CDR2 FQNNGV. Trimming removed 2 bases at V and 0 bases at J, with 8 bases between.

This sequence joins TRBV4-1 and TRBJ2-7; 7 bases match TRBD1. CDR1 and CDR2 from the germline V gene are MGHRA and YSYEKL. V was clipped by 4 bases and J by 3 bases; unmatched bases: 12. CDR3 size: 16 residues. The CDR3 bases are TGCGCCAGCAGCCCTGCAAGTAGGGGGCGAATCTACGAGCAGTACTTC. This sequence encodes CASSPASRGRIYEQYF.

This rearrangement joins TRBV18 to TRBJ2-2, with 10 positions matching TRBD1. The CDR3 extends over 15 amino acids. The J segment lost 4 bases and the V segment lost 4 bases, leaving 3 bases of the junction unmatched. CDR1 and CDR2 from the germline V gene are KGHSH and LQKENI. CDR3 region: CASSRGTGVTGELFF. The DNA of the CDR3 is TGTGCCAGCTCACGTGGGACAGGGGTCACCGGGGAGCTGTTTTTT.

The chain uses TRBV18 and TRBJ2-5, with D tentatively TRBD2 (6 bases). With 6 bases removed from V and 2 bases from J, the gap between germline ends came to 10 bases. CDR1 KGHSH and CDR2 LQKENI come from the germline V gene. The CDR3 totals 13 residues. The CDR3 DNA reads as TGTGCCAGCTCGCGGGGTACGCAAGAGACCCAGTACTTC. Its translation: CASSRGTQETQYF.

V and J are TRBV5-4 and TRBJ1-4; D not resolved. The germline V and J ends were trimmed by 6 bases and 7 bases, with 13 bases remaining between them. CDR3 length: 13 amino acids. Germline lookup yields CDR1 SGHNT and CDR2 YYREEE (reference sequence). CDR3 amino acids: CASMGRESEKLFF. CDR3 in DNA: TGTGCCAGCATGGGGAGGGAGAGTGAAAAACTGTTTTTT.

CDR3 sequence reads: CASSPYLFGQGAGGYTF. The CDR3 coding sequence is TGCGCCAGCAGCCCATACTTATTTGGACAGGGGGCCGGTGGCTACACCTTC. V and J are TRBV5-1 and TRBJ1-2; 11 bases agree with TRBD1. CDR3 length equals 17 residues. Germline lookup yields CDR1 SGHRS and CDR2 YFSETQ. With 4 bases clipped from V and 7 bases from J, the junction kept 15 bases outside the gene matches.

The CDR3 DNA follows: TGTGCCAGCAGAAAGGGACAGATTAGCAATCAGCCCCAGCATTTT. This gives the protein CASRKGQISNQPQHF. This chain links TRBV28 with TRBJ1-5, with TRBD1 matching over 7 bases. Germline CDR1 reads MDHEN; CDR2 reads SYDVKM. Trimming at V came to 6 bases and at J to 0 bases, leaving 5 bases not matched to a gene. This CDR3 is built from 15 residues. The variable domain in full, completed from reference TRBV28 and TRBJ1-5, reads DVKVTQSSRYLVKRTGEKVFLECVQDMDHENMFWYRQDPGLGLRLIYFSYDVKMKEKGDIPEGYSVSREKKERFSLILESASTNQTSMYLCASRKGQISNQPQHFGDGTRLSIL.

The CDR3 sequence: CASSLLLAGVSEQFF. CDR3 coding DNA: TGTGCCAGCAGCTTATTGCTAGCGGGGGTTTCTGAGCAGTTCTTC. J is TRBJ2-1 and V is TRBV7-3, with TRBD2 identical over 10 bases. This CDR3 has 15 residues. Looked up from germline, CDR1 is SGHTA and CDR2 is FQGTGA. With 2 bases clipped from V and 9 bases from J, the junction kept 7 bases outside the gene matches.

The chain employs TRBV18 and TRBJ1-1, with a tentative D call TRBD1 (6 bases). CDR1 KGHSH and CDR2 LQKENI come from the germline V gene. The CDR3 totals 17 residues. V was shortened by 3 bases and J by 0 bases, with 17 bases between the two germline ends. The CDR3 reads CASSPRTGTKLNTEAFF. In nucleotides, the CDR3 is TGTGCCAGCTCACCCCGAACAGGGACGAAACTGAACACTGAAGCTTTCTTT.

This clone appeared once. The rearrangement uses TRBV30 and TRBJ2-2; tentatively, D is TRBD1 (5 bases). The CDR3 is made up of 14 amino acids. Between the trimmed V and J ends, which lost 0 bases and 6 bases, there was a span of 11 bases. Germline V lookup: CDR1 GTSNPN, CDR2 SVGIG (reference sequence). CDR3 protein: CAWSVSGYAGELFF. The CDR3 nucleotides read TGTGCCTGGAGTGTATCAGGGTACGCCGGGGAGCTGTTTTTT.

This sequence joins TRBV9 and TRBJ1-4; 7 bases line up with TRBD1. CDR1 and CDR2 (germline): SGDLS, YYNGEE. Trimming took 4 bases from V and 0 from J; bases not matched to a gene: 3. The CDR3 is 15 residues long. For the CDR3, the DNA is TGTGCCAGCAGCCCGGGGACAGCAACTAATGAAAAACTGTTTTTT. It yields the protein CASSPGTATNEKLFF.

Here the CDR3 DNA reads TGTGCCAGCAGCGTTAGAAGGTCAGGGGGGTCCTATGGCTACACCTTC. It codes for CASSVRRSGGSYGYTF. This chain uses TRBV7-2 with TRBJ1-2; 7 bases map to TRBD1. The germline V gene encodes CDR1 SGHTA and CDR2 FQGNSA. V lost 5 bases and J lost 4; bases outside the gene matches: 13. The CDR3 runs to 16 residues.

This clone has only a few counts. V is TRBV4-2 and J is TRBJ2-7; 9 bases line up with TRBD2. This CDR3 has 15 amino acids. The V gene's germline CDR1 is LGHNA and CDR2 YNFKEQ. With 1 base clipped from V and 2 bases from J, the junction kept 3 bases outside the gene matches. The CDR3 region has the DNA TGTGCCAGCAGCCAAGCGGGCGGGGGGGCCTACGAGCAGTACTTC. It codes for CASSQAGGGAYEQYF.